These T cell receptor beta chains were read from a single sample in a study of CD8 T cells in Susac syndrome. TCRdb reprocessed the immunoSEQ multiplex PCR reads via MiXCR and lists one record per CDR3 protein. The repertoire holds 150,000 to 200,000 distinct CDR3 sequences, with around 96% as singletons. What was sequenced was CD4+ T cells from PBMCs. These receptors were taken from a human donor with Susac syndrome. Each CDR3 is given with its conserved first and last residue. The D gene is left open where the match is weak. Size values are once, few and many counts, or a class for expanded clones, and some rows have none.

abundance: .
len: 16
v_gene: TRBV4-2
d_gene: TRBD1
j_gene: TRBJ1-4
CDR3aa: CASSQGVDRVSQKLFF
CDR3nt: TGTGCCAGCAGCCAAGGCGTCGACAGGGTCTCGCAGAAACTGTTTTTT

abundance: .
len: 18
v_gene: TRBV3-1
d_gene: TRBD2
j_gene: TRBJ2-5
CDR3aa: CASSQGLLAGATQETQYF
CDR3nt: TGTGCCAGCAGCCAGGGTCTTCTAGCGGGGGCTACACAAGAGACCCAGTACTTC

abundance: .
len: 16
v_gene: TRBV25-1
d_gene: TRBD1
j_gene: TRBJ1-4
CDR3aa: CASSEYAGQYNEKLFF
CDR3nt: TGTGCCAGCAGTGAATATGCGGGACAGTATAATGAAAAACTGTTTTTT

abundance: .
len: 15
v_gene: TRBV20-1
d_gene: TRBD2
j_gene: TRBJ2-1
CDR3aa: CSARTLAGAYNEQFF
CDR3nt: TGCAGTGCTAGAACTCTAGCGGGAGCTTACAATGAGCAGTTCTTC

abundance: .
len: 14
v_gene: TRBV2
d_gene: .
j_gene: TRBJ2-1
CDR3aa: CASSERGSYNEQFF
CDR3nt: TGTGCCAGCAGTGAAAGGGGGTCGTACAATGAGCAGTTCTTC

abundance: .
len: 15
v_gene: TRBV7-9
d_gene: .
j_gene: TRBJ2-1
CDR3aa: CASSLRTLRYNEQFF
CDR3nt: TGTGCCAGCAGCTTAAGGACTCTACGTTACAATGAGCAGTTCTTC

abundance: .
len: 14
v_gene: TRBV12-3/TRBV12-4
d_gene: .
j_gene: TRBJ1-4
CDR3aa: CASSFERQTEKLFF
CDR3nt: TGTGCCAGCAGTTTCGAGAGACAGACTGAAAAACTGTTTTTT

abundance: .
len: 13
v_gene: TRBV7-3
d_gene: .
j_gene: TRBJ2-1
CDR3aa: CASSSGWSNEQFF
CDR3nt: TGTGCCAGCAGCTCCGGTTGGAGCAATGAGCAGTTCTTC

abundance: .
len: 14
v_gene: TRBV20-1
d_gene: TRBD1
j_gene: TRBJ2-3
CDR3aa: CSATNRGPTDTQYF
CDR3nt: TGCAGTGCGACCAACAGGGGACCCACAGATACGCAGTATTTT

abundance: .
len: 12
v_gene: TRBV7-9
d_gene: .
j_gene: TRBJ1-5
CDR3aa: CASSSPTQPQHF
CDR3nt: TGTGCCAGCAGCTCCCCAACCCAGCCCCAGCATTTT

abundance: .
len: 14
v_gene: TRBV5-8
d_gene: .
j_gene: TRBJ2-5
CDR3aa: CASSLLPGVETQYF
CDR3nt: TGTGCCAGCAGCTTGCTTCCGGGAGTAGAGACCCAGTACTTC

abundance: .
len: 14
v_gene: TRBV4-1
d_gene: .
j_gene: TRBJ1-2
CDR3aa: CASSQGVIVLRYTF
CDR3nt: TGCGCCAGCAGCCAGGGGGTCATCGTTTTGCGCTACACCTTC

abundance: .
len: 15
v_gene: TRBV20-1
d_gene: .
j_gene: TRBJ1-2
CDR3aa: CSARVGGDGGYGYTF
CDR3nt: TGCAGTGCTAGAGTCGGCGGCGATGGGGGCTATGGCTACACCTTC

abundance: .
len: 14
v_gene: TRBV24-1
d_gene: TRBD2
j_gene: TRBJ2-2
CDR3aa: CATGRGRGTGELFF
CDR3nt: TGTGCCACCGGCCGAGGGCGGGGGACCGGGGAGCTGTTTTTT

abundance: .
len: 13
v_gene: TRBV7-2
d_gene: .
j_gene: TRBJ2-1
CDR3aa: CASSGKRDNEQFF
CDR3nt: TGTGCCAGCAGCGGCAAGCGGGACAATGAGCAGTTCTTC

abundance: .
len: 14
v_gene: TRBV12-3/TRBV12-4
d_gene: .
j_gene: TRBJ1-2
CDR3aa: CASTRVNGDYGYTF
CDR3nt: TGTGCCAGCACCAGGGTTAATGGTGACTATGGCTACACCTTC

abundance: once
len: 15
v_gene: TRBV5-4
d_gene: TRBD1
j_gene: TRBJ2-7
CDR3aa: CASSLGSGTGSEQYF
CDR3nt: TGTGCCAGCAGCCTTGGCTCCGGGACAGGGTCCGAGCAGTACTTC

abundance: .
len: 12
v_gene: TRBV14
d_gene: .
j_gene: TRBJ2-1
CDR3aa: CASRDRYNEQFF
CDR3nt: TGTGCCAGCAGGGACAGATACAATGAGCAGTTCTTC

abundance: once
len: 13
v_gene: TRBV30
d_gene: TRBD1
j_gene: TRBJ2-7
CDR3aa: CAWSKGTGYEQYF
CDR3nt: TGTGCCTGGAGTAAGGGGACAGGGTACGAGCAGTACTTC

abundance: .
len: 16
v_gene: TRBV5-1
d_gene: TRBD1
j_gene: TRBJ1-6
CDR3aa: CASSLPGQGFNSPLHF
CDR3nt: TGCGCCAGCAGCCTCCCGGGACAGGGATTTAATTCACCCCTCCACTTT

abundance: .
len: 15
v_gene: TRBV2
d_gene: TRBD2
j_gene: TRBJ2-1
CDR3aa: CASSESAGGHNEQFF
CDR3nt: TGTGCCAGCAGTGAGTCTGCGGGGGGTCACAATGAGCAGTTCTTC

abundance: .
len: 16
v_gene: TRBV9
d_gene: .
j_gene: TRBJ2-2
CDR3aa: CASSVRPGGLTGELFF
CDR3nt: TGTGCCAGCAGCGTTCGACCTGGGGGCCTCACCGGGGAGCTGTTTTTT